The 26 T cell receptor beta chains below all came from one sample that was sequenced in a study of cytomegalovirus exposure and HLA in healthy donors. Researchers ran the PCR with 60 Vbeta and 13 Jbeta primers. Libraries were prepared by immunoSEQ multiplex PCR; TCRdb keeps only in-frame clonotypes and omits some of them. Here the sample spans 110,000 or so clones, about 64% being singletons. The sample consisted of PBMCs. The receptors come from a man younger than 30 in good health and CMV-seropositive.

This chain connects TRBV4-1 to TRBJ1-2; a weak D match, TRBD1 (5 bases). V lost 1 base and J lost 3, with 15 bases in between. The CDR3 length is 16 residues. The germline gives CDR1 MGHRA, CDR2 YSYEKL. CDR3 in amino acids: CASSQVGAAAHYGYTF. Here the CDR3 DNA reads TGCGCCAGCAGCCAAGTAGGGGCCGCCGCGCACTATGGCTACACCTTC.

The chain joins TRBV6-6 to TRBJ2-3; D unresolved. Germline-derived CDR1 and CDR2 are MNHNY and SVGAGI (reference sequence). V lost 5 bases, J lost 5 bases, and 8 bases lay in between. This CDR3 comprises 12 residues. The CDR3 protein is CASSQIGDTQYF. The CDR3 region has the DNA TGTGCCAGCAGTCAGATTGGAGATACGCAGTATTTT.

The CDR3 loop is CASSKWTANYGYTF. DNA for the CDR3: TGTGCCAGTAGTAAATGGACAGCTAACTATGGCTACACCTTC. The chain couples TRBV19 to TRBJ1-2; D may be TRBD1 (6 bases). Deletions cut 4 bases from V and 0 bases from J, with 9 bases between. There are 14 residues in the CDR3. CDR1 is LNHDA and CDR2 is SQIVND in the germline V gene (reference sequence).

The chain links TRBV6-5 to TRBJ1-6; 8 bases are shared with TRBD1. Losses at the gene ends were 5 bases for V and 10 bases for J; bases not matched to a gene: 10. CDR1 and CDR2 (germline): MNHEY, SVGAGI. CDR3 length: 15 amino acids. CDR3 in DNA: TGTGCCAGCAGTCCCTGGACAGGGATTGAGTCACCCCTCCACTTT. This codes for CASSPWTGIESPLHF.

J is TRBJ2-3 and V is TRBV6-6, with TRBD2 matching over 9 bases. V gave up 6 bases and J gave up 9 bases; unmatched junction bases: 13. The CDR3 has 15 residues. Germline values: CDR1 MNHNY, CDR2 SVGAGI (reference sequence). The CDR3 sequence: CASSPSRGGQGTQYF. The DNA for the CDR3 is TGTGCCAGCAGCCCCTCGCGGGGGGGGCAGGGAACGCAGTATTTT.

V gene TRBV13 combines with J gene TRBJ2-4; D is uncertain. Germline lookup yields CDR1 PRHDT and CDR2 FYEKMQ (reference sequence). The V end was cut by 8 bases, the J end by 0 bases, with 14 bases between. The CDR3 consists of 15 residues. This CDR3 reads CASAWRGSAKNIQYF. The CDR3 DNA reads as TGTGCCAGCGCTTGGCGAGGCTCAGCCAAAAACATTCAGTACTTC. Supplemented by reference TRBV13 and TRBJ2-4, the full variable domain reads AAGVIQSPRHLIKEKRETATLKCYPIPRHDTVYWYQQGPGQDPQFLISFYEKMQSDKGSIPDRFSAQQFSDYHSELNMSSLELGDSALYFCASAWRGSAKNIQYFGAGTRLSVL.

This clone has more than one count but fewer than ten. The chain carries TRBV6-1 and TRBJ1-1; the match to TRBD1 covers 9 bases. The CDR3 length is 12 residues. V lost 4 bases, J lost 9 bases, and 3 bases stayed unmatched. Germline V lookup: CDR1 MNHNS, CDR2 SASEGT. The CDR3 DNA follows: TGTGCCAGCAGTGGTGGACAGGGGAAAGCTTTCTTT. Translated, it gives CASSGGQGKAFF.

V is TRBV10-3 and J is TRBJ1-4; D call uncertain. The V gene's germline CDR1 is ENHRY and CDR2 SYGVKD. Trimming took 10 bases from V and 8 from J, leaving 14 bases between them. This CDR3 spans 12 amino acids. For the CDR3, the DNA is TGTGCCAGTTCCGGGAACCAAGAAAAACTGTTTTTT. Protein sequence: CASSGNQEKLFF.

The chain joins TRBV7-8 to TRBJ2-2; 11 bases line up with TRBD2. With 4 bases clipped from V and 8 bases from J, the junction kept 6 bases outside the gene matches. Germline V lookup: CDR1 SGHVS, CDR2 FQNEAQ. The CDR3 is made up of 15 amino acids. Here the CDR3 DNA reads TGTGCCAGCAGCTGGGAGACTAGCGGGATTGGGGAGCTGTTTTTT. It codes for CASSWETSGIGELFF.

This clone appeared once. The V call is TRBV5-1, the J call TRBJ2-2; no reliable D call. The germline CDR1 and CDR2 sequences are SGHRS and YFSETQ. Trimming pared 0 bases from V and 3 bases from J, leaving 9 bases between. The length of the CDR3 is 15 residues. The DNA of the CDR3 is TGCGCCAGCAGCTTGGTTGTCGGAGACACCGGGGAGCTGTTTTTT. This codes for CASSLVVGDTGELFF.

V gene TRBV28 combines with J gene TRBJ1-2; 11 nucleotides agree with TRBD1. CDR1 and CDR2 (germline): MDHEN, SYDVKM. The ends lost 4 bases at V and 6 bases at J; junction bases unmatched: 1. The CDR3 contains 13 residues. The DNA of the CDR3 is TGTGCCAGCAGTTGGGACAGGGGGAATGGCTACACCTTC. Residues: CASSWDRGNGYTF.

This clone occurred once. The J gene is TRBJ1-2, the V gene TRBV10-3; TRBD1 might be the D (5 bases). CDR3 size: 14 residues. V was shortened by 0 bases and J by 6 bases, with 11 bases between the two germline ends. The germline V gene has CDR1 ENHRY and CDR2 SYGVKD. Here the CDR3 DNA reads TGTGCCATCAGTGAGTCCTCAGGGTTGGATGGCTACACCTTC. Its protein product is CAISESSGLDGYTF.

The chain has TRBV29-1 and TRBJ1-2; the match to TRBD1 covers 9 bases. CDR3 size: 13 residues. The germline V gene has CDR1 SQVTM and CDR2 ANQGSEA. The junction had 8 bases not matched to a gene; V was cut back by 4 bases and J by 8 bases. In DNA, the CDR3 is TGCAGCGTTGTGAGGGACAGGGTGGAGGGCTACACCTTC. This translates into CSVVRDRVEGYTF.

The chain joins TRBV6-5 to TRBJ2-3, with TRBD2 identical over 12 bases. The germline CDR1 and CDR2 sequences are MNHEY and SVGAGI. The CDR3 has 15 residues. V lost 5 bases to trimming and J lost 7 bases; unmatched junction nucleotides: 7. The CDR3 protein is CASSQLAGGRNTQYF. CDR3 coding DNA: TGTGCCAGCAGTCAACTAGCGGGAGGCAGGAATACGCAGTATTTT.

J is TRBJ2-5 and V is TRBV30; no reliable D call. The J call may be faulty, since TRBJ2-7 better matches the DNA end. The CDR3 contains 13 residues. The germline V gene encodes CDR1 GTSNPN and CDR2 SVGIG (reference sequence). The CDR3: CAWSMGSSYEQYF. The CDR3 coding sequence is TGTGCCTGGAGTATGGGCAGTTCCTACGAGCAGTACTTC.

The rearrangement uses TRBV11-2 and TRBJ2-1; D possibly corresponds to TRBD1 (5 bases). The CDR3 contains 18 residues. CDR1 is SGHAT and CDR2 is FQNNGV in the germline V gene. V was trimmed by 2 bases and J by 6 bases, leaving 23 bases between them. The CDR3 here is CASSLRLGDKGRSNEQFF. The CDR3 DNA follows: TGTGCCAGCAGCTTACGGCTAGGGGATAAGGGCAGGTCCAATGAGCAGTTCTTC. The full variable domain, with the rest looked up from reference TRBV11-2 and TRBJ2-1, is EAGVAQSPRYKIIEKRQSVAFWCNPISGHATLYWYQQILGQGPKLLIQFQNNGVVDDSQLPKDRFSAERLKGVDSTLKIQPAKLEDSAVYLCASSLRLGDKGRSNEQFFGPGTRLTVL.

A word on this clone: One end of the junction fails to match germline, which may point to a read error. The chain joins TRBV7-2 to TRBJ2-3, with TRBD2 matching 9 bases. The CDR3 contains 16 residues. CDR1 and CDR2 (germline): SGHTA, FQGNSA. Here the CDR3 DNA reads TGTGCCAACAGCTTAGCGAAATTAGCGGGGGTACATACGCAGTATTTT. Its protein is CANSLAKLAGVHTQYF.

The rearrangement joins TRBV10-1 to TRBJ2-1, with 7 bases fitting TRBD2. V trimming: 7 bases; J trimming: 6 bases; junction bases outside the gene matches: 12. The V gene's germline CDR1 is WNHNN and CDR2 SYGVQD (reference sequence). This CDR3 contains 15 residues. The CDR3 coding sequence is TGCGCCAGCACCCCGGGGGGTCTTCGGGGCAATGAGCAGTTCTTC. Translation: CASTPGGLRGNEQFF.

This rearrangement joins TRBV28 to TRBJ2-6; D unclear. The germline V and J ends were trimmed by 2 bases and 0 bases, with 14 bases remaining between them. Germline V gene sequence: CDR1 MDHEN, CDR2 SYDVKM. The CDR3 extends over 18 amino acids. The DNA of the CDR3 is TGTGCCAGCAGTTTAAAGTATCGAGTTCCCTCTGGGGCCAACGTCCTGACTTTC. The encoded protein is CASSLKYRVPSGANVLTF.

The sample holds a few counts of this clone. The chain recombines TRBV2 with TRBJ1-2; D may be TRBD1 (6 bases). Trimming stripped 5 bases from V and 4 bases from J, with 14 bases between. Germline V CDR1 and CDR2: SNHLY, FYNNEI. The CDR3 spans 14 residues. For the CDR3, the DNA is TGTGCCAGCAGTTTTAATGGACAGTTCTATGGCTACACCTTC. Its protein product is CASSFNGQFYGYTF.

This clone was picked up a small number of times. An end of the junction does not agree with germline; a read error may underlie this. The chain combines TRBV6-5 with TRBJ2-7, with 9 positions matching TRBD2. Germline V gene sequence: CDR1 MNHEY, CDR2 SVGAGI. This CDR3 is 15 amino acids long. CDR3: CASSYYLAGAYEQYF. CDR3 nucleotides: TGTGCCAGCAGCTACTACTTAGCGGGGGCCTACGAGCAGTACTTC.

V and J are TRBV19 and TRBJ2-4; perhaps TRBD1 as D (6 bases). The CDR3 extends over 16 amino acids. Trimming left V 8 bases short and J 3 bases short, with 20 bases between. Germline V gene data show CDR1 as LNHDA and CDR2 as SQIVND (reference sequence). The DNA for the CDR3 is TGTGCCAGTCGCTCCCTGGCAGGGGATGGCAAAAACATTCAGTACTTC. It specifies CASRSLAGDGKNIQYF.

The chain has TRBV27 and TRBJ2-1, with D possibly being TRBD2 (5 bases). Trimming removed 6 bases at V and 6 bases at J, with 18 bases between. CDR1 is MNHEY and CDR2 is SMNVEV in the germline V gene (reference sequence). The CDR3 is 15 amino acids. CDR3 coding DNA: TGTGCCAGCAGCCCCGGGCCTCGAGGGTCCAATGAGCAGTTCTTC. Encoded protein: CASSPGPRGSNEQFF.

CDR3 loop: CASSFTLNRGQVYEQYV. CDR3 nucleotides: TGTGCCAGCAGCTTTACACTTAACCGAGGACAGGTCTACGAGCAGTACGTC. The V gene is TRBV11-2, the J gene TRBJ2-7, with 7 bases matching TRBD1. Germline V lookup: CDR1 SGHAT, CDR2 FQNNGV. This CDR3 spans 17 amino acids. V trimming: 3 bases; J trimming: 3 bases; junction bases outside the gene matches: 14.

The V call is TRBV5-1, the J call TRBJ2-1; D ambiguous. CDR1 and CDR2 from the germline V gene are SGHRS and YFSETQ. This CDR3 comprises 14 residues. V lost 0 bases and J 6 bases, leaving 10 bases between the germline ends. DNA for the CDR3: TGCGCCAGCAGCTTGGTATCCCTAACCAATGAGCAGTTCTTC. Residues: CASSLVSLTNEQFF.

The chain links TRBV19 to TRBJ1-3, with D perhaps matching TRBD1 (5 bases). Germline-derived CDR1 and CDR2 are LNHDA and SQIVND (reference sequence). V was trimmed by 9 bases and J by 1 base, leaving 16 bases between them. This CDR3 comprises 15 residues. The CDR3 DNA reads as TGTGCCAGCCGACGAACACAGGAGTCTGGAAACACCATATATTTT. Protein: CASRRTQESGNTIYF. Together with reference TRBV19 and TRBJ1-3, the CDR3 gives the full variable domain: DGGITQSPKYLFRKEGQNVTLSCEQNLNHDAMYWYRQDPGQGLRLIYYSQIVNDFQKGDIAEGYSVSREKKESFPLTVTSAQKNPTAFYLCASRRTQESGNTIYFGEGSWLTVV.